This is a list of T cell receptor beta chains from one sample in a study of cytomegalovirus exposure and HLA in healthy donors. Clones were sequenced by immunoSEQ multiplex PCR, and TCRdb holds only the in-frame ones, with some missing. The sample holds about 200,000 clones, 70% seen once. What was sequenced was PBMCs. The source is a man aged 40-55 years in good health and CMV-seropositive. The CDR3 runs from the conserved cysteine through the conserved F or W. A D gene is named only where the DNA matches it firmly. Expanded clones are given a class, and other clones once, few, many or no size at all.

. | TRBJ2-3 | . | TRBV6-1 | CASRTGGVGDTQYF | TGTGCCAGCAGAACAGGCGGGGTCGGGGATACGCAGTATTTT
. | TRBJ1-6 | . | TRBV9 | CASSPGGSPLHF | TGTGCCAGCAGCCCCGGAGGGTCACCCCTCCACTTT
once | TRBJ2-7 | . | TRBV7-9 | CASSLEIPYEQYF | TGTGCCAGCAGCCTCGAGATCCCCTACGAGCAGTACTTC
. | TRBJ2-7 | TRBD1 | TRBV5-1 | CASSRKDRDRVGEQYF | TGCGCCAGCAGCCGTAAGGACCGGGACAGGGTTGGAGAGCAGTACTTC
. | TRBJ2-3 | TRBD1 | TRBV5-1 | CASSQTGPPSDTQYF | TGCGCCAGCAGCCAGACAGGGCCCCCGTCAGATACGCAGTATTTT
. | TRBJ1-1 | . | TRBV7-9 | CASSQWAGMNTEAFF | TGTGCCAGCAGCCAGTGGGCGGGGATGAACACTGAAGCTTTCTTT
. | TRBJ1-1 | . | TRBV27 | CASSYGAGVNTEAFF | TGTGCCAGCAGTTACGGCGCAGGGGTGAACACTGAAGCTTTCTTT
few | TRBJ2-1 | . | TRBV5-1 | CASRHEGGPIGNEQFF | TGCGCCAGCAGACATGAAGGAGGCCCCATTGGCAATGAGCAGTTCTTC
few | TRBJ1-4 | . | TRBV7-2 | CASSRKGREKLFF | TGTGCCAGCAGCCGGAAGGGGCGGGAAAAACTGTTTTTT
. | TRBJ1-1 | . | TRBV7-2 | CASSLGTGGETEAFF | TGTGCCAGCAGCTTGGGGACGGGGGGAGAAACTGAAGCTTTCTTT
. | TRBJ2-7 | TRBD1 | TRBV6-6 | CASLGQIDYEQYF | TGTGCCAGCCTGGGACAGATAGACTACGAGCAGTACTTC
. | TRBJ1-2 | . | TRBV6-1 | CASSTGFYGYTF | TGTGCCAGCTCAACAGGCTTCTATGGCTACACCTTC
. | TRBJ1-2 | TRBD1 | TRBV6-1 | CASSRDRANYGYTF | TGTGCCAGCAGCCGGGACAGAGCTAACTATGGCTACACCTTC
. | TRBJ2-1 | . | TRBV4-1 | CASSQRGYEQFF | TGCGCCAGCAGCCAAAGGGGGTATGAGCAGTTCTTC
few | TRBJ1-3 | . | TRBV5-6 | CASSFIGGGSGNTIYF | TGTGCCAGCAGCTTCATTGGTGGGGGGTCTGGAAACACCATATATTTT
. | TRBJ1-2 | TRBD1 | TRBV7-8 | CASSPDRADGYTF | TGTGCCAGCAGTCCTGACAGGGCGGATGGCTACACCTTC
. | TRBJ2-3 | . | TRBV19 | CASSIDLGIGTDTQYF | TGTGCCAGTAGTATAGATCTCGGGATAGGCACAGATACGCAGTATTTT
. | TRBJ1-5 | . | TRBV19 | CASSPSEGGGPNQPQHF | TGTGCCAGTAGCCCATCAGAGGGAGGTGGGCCTAATCAGCCCCAGCATTTT
. | TRBJ2-2 | TRBD1 | TRBV7-9 | CASSFGQGAAGELFF | TGTGCCAGCAGCTTTGGACAGGGGGCGGCCGGGGAGCTGTTTTTT
. | TRBJ1-2 | TRBD1 | TRBV19 | CASSISGGNYGYTF | TGTGCCAGTAGTATATCAGGGGGTAACTATGGCTACACCTTC
. | TRBJ2-3 | TRBD2 | TRBV7-6 | CASSSSSGGATDTQYF | TGTGCCAGCAGCTCCAGCAGCGGGGGGGCGACAGATACGCAGTATTTT
. | TRBJ1-5 | TRBD1 | TRBV4-1 | CASSHEGQSNQPQHF | TGCGCCAGCAGCCACGAGGGACAGAGCAATCAGCCCCAGCATTTT
. | TRBJ2-1 | TRBD2 | TRBV4-3 | CASSPSGGAYNEQFF | TGCGCCAGCAGCCCCAGCGGGGGGGCCTACAATGAGCAGTTCTTC
. | TRBJ1-5 | . | TRBV7-4 | CASSLTGQHSNQPQHF | TGTGCCAGCAGCTTAACTGGGCAGCATAGCAATCAGCCCCAGCATTTT
few | TRBJ1-3 | . | TRBV12-5 | CASGLVQHLSGNTIYF | TGTGCTAGTGGTTTGGTACAGCACCTCTCCGGAAACACCATATATTTT
. | TRBJ1-6 | . | TRBV7-2 | CASSPSVYSPLHF | TGTGCCAGCAGCCCTTCTGTCTATTCACCCCTCCACTTT
. | TRBJ2-7 | TRBD1 | TRBV29-1 | CSVQRQGYFGYEQYF | TGCAGCGTTCAACGACAGGGGTACTTTGGCTACGAGCAGTACTTC
. | TRBJ2-1 | TRBD2 | TRBV7-6 | CASSLEAGGREQFF | TGTGCCAGCAGCTTAGAGGCGGGGGGAAGAGAGCAGTTCTTC
. | TRBJ2-2 | TRBD2 | TRBV5-1 | CASSPAGDTGELFF | TGCGCCAGCAGTCCAGCGGGGGACACCGGGGAGCTGTTTTTT
once | TRBJ1-2 | TRBD1 | TRBV6-4 | CASSDPGQAQYGYTF | TGTGCCAGCAGTGACCCAGGACAGGCCCAGTATGGCTACACCTTC
. | TRBJ2-5 | TRBD2 | TRBV19 | CASSTGTAGGETQYF | TGTGCCTCCTCCACAGGGACGGCGGGGGGAGAGACCCAGTACTTC
. | TRBJ1-2 | . | TRBV18 | CASSSEVSGKVDYGYTF | TGTGCCAGCTCATCGGAAGTTTCAGGGAAAGTGGACTATGGCTACACCTTC
. | TRBJ1-5 | TRBD1 | TRBV19 | CASSRRDRTQHF | TGTGCCAGTAGTAGAAGGGACAGGACACAGCATTTT
. | TRBJ1-2 | TRBD1 | TRBV6-1 | CASSSGQAGGHGYTF | TGTGCCAGCAGTTCGGGACAGGCTGGAGGACATGGCTACACCTTC
. | TRBJ1-6 | . | TRBV29-1 | CSVPCDRFDNSPLHF | TGCAGCGTTCCATGCGACAGGTTTGATAATTCACCCCTCCACTTT
. | TRBJ1-5 | . | TRBV7-2 | CASSFRGLNQPQHF | TGTGCCAGCAGCTTTCGAGGTCTCAATCAGCCCCAGCATTTT
. | TRBJ2-1 | . | TRBV5-1 | CASSLGVVGINEQFF | TGCGCCAGCAGCTTAGGGGTGGTAGGAATCAATGAGCAGTTCTTC
. | TRBJ2-7 | TRBD2 | TRBV10-2 | CAIRGGDSYEQYF | TGCGCCATCCGGGGAGGGGACTCCTACGAGCAGTACTTC
. | TRBJ1-2 | . | TRBV11-2 | CASRKIGSNYGYTF | TGTGCCAGCAGAAAAATCGGGAGCAACTATGGCTACACCTTC
few | TRBJ1-1 | . | TRBV6-6 | CASSSGEMNTEAFF | TGTGCCAGCAGTAGTGGAGAAATGAACACTGAAGCTTTCTTT
. | TRBJ2-7 | . | TRBV5-1 | CASSPSLSSYEQYF | TGCGCCAGCAGCCCTTCATTGAGCTCCTACGAGCAGTACTTC
. | TRBJ2-1 | TRBD1 | TRBV10-3 | CAISPQTGGGQFF | TGTGCCATCAGCCCTCAGACAGGGGGTGGGCAGTTCTTC
. | TRBJ2-2 | TRBD2 | TRBV4-1 | CASSQPLLAGGNTGELFF | TGCGCCAGCAGCCAACCCTTATTAGCGGGGGGTAACACCGGGGAGCTGTTTTTT
. | TRBJ2-3 | TRBD2 | TRBV5-1 | CASSFSGREDTQYF | TGCGCCAGCAGCTTCAGCGGGAGAGAAGATACGCAGTATTTT
. | TRBJ2-7 | . | TRBV6-5 | CASTYRLEQYF | TGTGCCAGCACATACCGCCTCGAGCAGTACTTC
. | TRBJ2-3 | TRBD1 | TRBV19 | CASSTGTDTDTQYF | TGTGCCAGTAGTACCGGGACAGACACAGATACGCAGTATTTT
once | TRBJ2-3 | TRBD2 | TRBV7-2 | CASRASGGGDTQYF | TGTGCCAGCAGGGCTAGCGGGGGTGGGGATACGCAGTATTTT
. | TRBJ2-2 | . | TRBV7-2 | CASSSQGGVTGELFF | TGTGCCAGCAGCTCCCAGGGTGGGGTTACCGGGGAGCTGTTTTTT
. | TRBJ1-1 | . | TRBV5-1 | CASSSSGDIYTEAFF | TGCGCCAGCAGCTCGTCCGGTGACATATACACTGAAGCTTTCTTT
. | TRBJ1-6 | . | TRBV10-3 | CAISGGTRGSYNSPLHF | TGTGCCATCAGTGGGGGGACCAGGGGTTCCTATAATTCACCCCTCCACTTT
. | TRBJ2-2 | TRBD1 | TRBV5-4 | CASSFWGTANTGELFF | TGTGCCAGCAGCTTTTGGGGGACAGCGAACACCGGGGAGCTGTTTTTT
. | TRBJ1-2 | TRBD1 | TRBV28 | CASSETGAYGYTF | TGTGCCAGCAGTGAGACAGGGGCCTATGGCTACACCTTC
. | TRBJ1-1 | . | TRBV7-8 | CASSREADTEAFF | TGTGCCAGCAGCAGAGAAGCGGACACTGAAGCTTTCTTT